What follows are 5 T cell receptor beta chains derived from one specimen sequenced in a study of early T cells in non-severe SARS-CoV-2 infection. TCRdb redid the calling of the 5' RACE reads with MiXCR, one entry per CDR3 protein. The sample shows about 46,000 distinct CDR3 sequences, 5.4% of them seen only once. Sequencing was performed on whole blood, taken at baseline. The receptors were sampled from an adult who was a healthcare worker with PCR-confirmed SARS-CoV-2 infection or an uninfected control (not recorded which).

This clonotype occurred many times. The chain is built from TRBV7-3 and TRBJ2-1, with a tentative D call TRBD2 (5 bases). V shed 2 bases and J shed 7 bases, with 15 bases lying between them. The CDR3 covers 15 residues. Germline CDR1 and CDR2: SGHTA and FQGTGA. The CDR3 loop reads CASSLAGVASNEQFF. In DNA, the CDR3 is TGTGCCAGCAGCTTAGCCGGGGTAGCGAGTAATGAGCAGTTCTTC.

The sample holds many counts of this clonotype. This chain uses TRBV27 with TRBJ2-1; 10 bases fit TRBD1. The CDR3 consists of 15 residues. The V gene end was trimmed by 2 bases and the J gene end by 2 bases; junction bases not matched to a gene: 0. Looked up from germline, CDR1 is MNHEY and CDR2 is SMNVEV (reference sequence). CDR3: CASSLDRGPYNEQFF. As DNA, the CDR3 is TGTGCCAGCAGTTTAGACAGGGGGCCCTACAATGAGCAGTTCTTC.

This clonotype was seen repeatedly, ten times or more. The rearrangement uses TRBV14 and TRBJ1-6; 7 nucleotides match TRBD1. The CDR3 covers 14 residues. With 4 bases clipped from V and 7 bases from J, the junction kept 4 bases outside the gene matches. From germline, CDR1 is SGHDN and CDR2 FVKESK. The CDR3 is CASSLLQGNSPLHF. CDR3 nucleotide sequence: TGTGCCAGCAGCCTCTTACAGGGGAATTCACCCCTCCACTTT.

The sample holds many counts of this clonotype. This rearrangement joins TRBV7-8 to TRBJ2-1; D ambiguous. CDR3 length: 12 residues. The V and J ends lost 2 bases and 4 bases respectively, with 3 bases between them. CDR1 is SGHVS, CDR2 FQNEAQ, per germline. The DNA for the CDR3 is TGTGCCAGCAGCTTAATTTACAATGAGCAGTTCTTC. Translating gives CASSLIYNEQFF.

In its sample, this clonotype was seen many times. This chain links TRBV4-1 with TRBJ2-3; D remains ambiguous. Per germline, CDR1 MGHRA and CDR2 YSYEKL. The CDR3 sequence is 16 residues long. Trimming removed 2 bases at V and 2 bases at J, with 14 bases between. The CDR3 bases are TGCGCCAGCAGCCAATCAAATATGGGATTCACAGATACGCAGTATTTT. This gives the protein CASSQSNMGFTDTQYF.